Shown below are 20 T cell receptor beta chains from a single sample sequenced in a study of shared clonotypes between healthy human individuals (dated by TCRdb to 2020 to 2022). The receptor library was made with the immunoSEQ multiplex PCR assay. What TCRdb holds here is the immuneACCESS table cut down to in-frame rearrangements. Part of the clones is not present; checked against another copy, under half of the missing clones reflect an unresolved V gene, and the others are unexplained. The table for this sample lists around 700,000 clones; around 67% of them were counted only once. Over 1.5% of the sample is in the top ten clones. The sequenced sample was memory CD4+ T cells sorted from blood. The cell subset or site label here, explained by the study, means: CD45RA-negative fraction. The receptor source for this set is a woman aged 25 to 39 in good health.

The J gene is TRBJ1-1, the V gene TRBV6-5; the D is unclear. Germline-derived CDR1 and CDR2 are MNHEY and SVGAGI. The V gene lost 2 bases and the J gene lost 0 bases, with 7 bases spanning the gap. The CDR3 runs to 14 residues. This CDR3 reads CASSYEGLNTEAFF. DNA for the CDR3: TGTGCCAGCAGTTACGAAGGACTGAACACTGAAGCTTTCTTT.

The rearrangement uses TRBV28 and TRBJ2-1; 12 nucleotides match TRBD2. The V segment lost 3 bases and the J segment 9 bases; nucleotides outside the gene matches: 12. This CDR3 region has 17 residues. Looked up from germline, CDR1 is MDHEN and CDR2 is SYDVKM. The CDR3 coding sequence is TGTGCCAGCAGTTTTTGGACTAGCGGGACCGCCGGGGTTGAGCAGTTCTTC. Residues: CASSFWTSGTAGVEQFF.

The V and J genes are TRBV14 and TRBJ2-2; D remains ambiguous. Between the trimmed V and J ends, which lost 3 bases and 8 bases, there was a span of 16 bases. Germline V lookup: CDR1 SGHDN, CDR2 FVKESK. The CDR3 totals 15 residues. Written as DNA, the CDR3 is TGTGCCAGCAGCCAGCTGGGTATAAGATCGGGGGAGCTGTTTTTT. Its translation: CASSQLGIRSGELFF.

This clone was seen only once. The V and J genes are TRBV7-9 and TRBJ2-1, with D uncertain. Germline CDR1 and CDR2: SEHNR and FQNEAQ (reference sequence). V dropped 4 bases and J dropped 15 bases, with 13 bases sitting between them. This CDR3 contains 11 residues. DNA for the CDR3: TGTGCCAGCAGCTCAATAGAATTTCTGTTCTTC. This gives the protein CASSSIEFLFF.

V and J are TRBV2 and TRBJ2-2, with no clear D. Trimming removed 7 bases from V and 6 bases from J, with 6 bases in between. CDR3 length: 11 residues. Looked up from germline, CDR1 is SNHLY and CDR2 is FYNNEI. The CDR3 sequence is CASNYPGELFF. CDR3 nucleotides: TGTGCCAGCAATTATCCCGGGGAGCTGTTTTTT.

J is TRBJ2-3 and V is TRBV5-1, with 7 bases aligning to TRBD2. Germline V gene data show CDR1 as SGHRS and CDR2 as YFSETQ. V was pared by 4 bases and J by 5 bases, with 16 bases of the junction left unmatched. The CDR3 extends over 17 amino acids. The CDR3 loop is CASSLVAGTKSGDTQYF. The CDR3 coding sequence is TGCGCCAGCAGCCTCGTCGCCGGGACTAAGTCTGGAGATACGCAGTATTTT.

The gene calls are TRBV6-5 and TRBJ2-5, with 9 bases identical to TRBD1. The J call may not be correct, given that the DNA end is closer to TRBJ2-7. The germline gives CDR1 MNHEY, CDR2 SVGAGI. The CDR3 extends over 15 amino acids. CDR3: CASSYLKGQGHEQYF. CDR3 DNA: TGTGCCAGCAGTTACCTGAAGGGACAGGGACACGAGCAGTACTTC.

The CDR3 bases are TGTGCCAGCACCACAGATAGCGGCAATGAGCAGTTCTTC. It specifies CASTTDSGNEQFF. The V and J genes are TRBV7-2 and TRBJ2-1; possibly TRBD2 for D (6 bases). Germline values: CDR1 SGHTA, CDR2 FQGNSA. The CDR3 extends over 13 amino acids. Trimming left V 7 bases short and J 6 bases short, with 13 bases between. Full variable domain (missing parts from reference TRBV7-2 and TRBJ2-1): GAGVSQSPSNKVTEKGKDVELRCDPISGHTALYWYRQSLGQGLEFLIYFQGNSAPDKSGLPSDRFSAERTGGSVSTLTIQRTQQEDSAVYLCASTTDSGNEQFFGPGTRLTVL.

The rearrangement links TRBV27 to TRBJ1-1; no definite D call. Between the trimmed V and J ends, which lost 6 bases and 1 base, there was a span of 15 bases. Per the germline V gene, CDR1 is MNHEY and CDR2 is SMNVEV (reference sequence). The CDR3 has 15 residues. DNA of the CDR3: TGTGCCAGCAGACTATATCGAACTGGGAACACTGAAGCTTTCTTT. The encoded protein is CASRLYRTGNTEAFF.

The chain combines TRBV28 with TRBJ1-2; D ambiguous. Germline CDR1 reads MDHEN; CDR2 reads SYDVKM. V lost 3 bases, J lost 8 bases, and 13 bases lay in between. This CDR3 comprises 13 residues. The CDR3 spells CASSLPTPRGYTF. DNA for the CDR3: TGTGCCAGCAGTTTGCCTACCCCAAGGGGCTACACCTTC.

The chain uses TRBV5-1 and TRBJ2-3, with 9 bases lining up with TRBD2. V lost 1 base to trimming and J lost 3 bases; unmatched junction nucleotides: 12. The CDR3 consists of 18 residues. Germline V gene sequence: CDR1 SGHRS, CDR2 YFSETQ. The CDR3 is CASSLSLSSGSATDTQYF. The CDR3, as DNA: TGCGCCAGCAGCTTGTCGTTGAGTAGCGGGAGTGCTACAGATACGCAGTATTTT.

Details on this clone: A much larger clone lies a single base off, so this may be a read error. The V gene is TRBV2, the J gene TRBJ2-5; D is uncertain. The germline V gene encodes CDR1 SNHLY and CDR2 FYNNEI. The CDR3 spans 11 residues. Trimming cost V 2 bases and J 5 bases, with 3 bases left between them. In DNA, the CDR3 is TGTGCCAGCAGTGAATGGGAGACCCAGTACTTC. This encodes CASSEWETQYF.

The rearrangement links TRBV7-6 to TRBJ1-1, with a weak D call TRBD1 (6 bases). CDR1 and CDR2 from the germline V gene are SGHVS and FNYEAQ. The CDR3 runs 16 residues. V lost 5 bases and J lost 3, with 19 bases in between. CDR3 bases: TGTGCCAGCAGCGAAAAGGACAGCTCGTGGGACACTGAAGCTTTCTTT. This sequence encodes CASSEKDSSWDTEAFF.

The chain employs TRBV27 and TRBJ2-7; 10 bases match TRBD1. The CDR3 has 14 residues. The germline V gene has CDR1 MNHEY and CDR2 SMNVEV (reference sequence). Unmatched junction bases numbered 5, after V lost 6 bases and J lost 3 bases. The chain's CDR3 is CASRGQGGNYEQYF. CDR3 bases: TGTGCCAGCAGAGGACAGGGGGGAAACTACGAGCAGTACTTC.

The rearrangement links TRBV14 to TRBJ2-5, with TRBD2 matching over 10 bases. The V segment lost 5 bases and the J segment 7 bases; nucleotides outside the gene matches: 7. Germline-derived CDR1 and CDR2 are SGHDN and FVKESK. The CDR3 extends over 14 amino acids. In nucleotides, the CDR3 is TGTGCCAGCAGCAAGGGACTAGCGACCAGGACCCAGTACTTC. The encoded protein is CASSKGLATRTQYF. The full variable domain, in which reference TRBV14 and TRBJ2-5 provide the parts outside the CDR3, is EAGVTQFPSHSVIEKGQTVTLRCDPISGHDNLYWYRRVMGKEIKFLLHFVKESKQDESGMPNNRFLAERTGGTYSTLKVQPAELEDSGVYFCASSKGLATRTQYFGPGTRLLVL.

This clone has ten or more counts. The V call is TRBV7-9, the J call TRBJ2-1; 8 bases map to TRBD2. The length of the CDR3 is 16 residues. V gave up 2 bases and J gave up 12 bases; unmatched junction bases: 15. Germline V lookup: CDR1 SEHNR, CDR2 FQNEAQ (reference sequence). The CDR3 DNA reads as TGTGCCAGCAGCTTATCCGAAGTTCGGGAGGGCCGGGGGCAGTTCTTC. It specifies CASSLSEVREGRGQFF.

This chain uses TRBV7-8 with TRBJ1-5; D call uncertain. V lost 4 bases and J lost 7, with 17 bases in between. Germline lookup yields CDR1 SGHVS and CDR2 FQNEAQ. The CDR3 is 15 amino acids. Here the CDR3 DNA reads TGTGCCAGCAGCTCGGGTGTGAAAGGGCTCCAGCCCCAGCATTTT. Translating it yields CASSSGVKGLQPQHF.

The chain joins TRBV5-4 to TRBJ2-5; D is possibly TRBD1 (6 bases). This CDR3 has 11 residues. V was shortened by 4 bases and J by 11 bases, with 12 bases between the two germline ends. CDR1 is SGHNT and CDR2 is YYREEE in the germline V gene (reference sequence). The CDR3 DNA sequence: TGTGCCAGCAGCCAACAGGGTAGGCAGTACTTC. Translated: CASSQQGRQYF.

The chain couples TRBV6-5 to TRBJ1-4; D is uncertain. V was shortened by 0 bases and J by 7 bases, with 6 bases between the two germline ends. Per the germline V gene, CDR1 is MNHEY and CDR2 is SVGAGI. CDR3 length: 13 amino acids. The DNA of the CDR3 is TGTGCCAGCAGTTACTCCGGGAGTGAAAAACTGTTTTTT. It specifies CASSYSGSEKLFF.

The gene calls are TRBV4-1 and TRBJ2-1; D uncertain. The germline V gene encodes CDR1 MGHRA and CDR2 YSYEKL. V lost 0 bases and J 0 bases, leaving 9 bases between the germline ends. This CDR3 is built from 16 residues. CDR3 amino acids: CASSQDVRASYNEQFF. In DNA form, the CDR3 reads TGCGCCAGCAGCCAAGATGTAAGGGCCTCCTACAATGAGCAGTTCTTC.